This is a list of T cell receptor beta chains from one sample in a study of vaccination and CD4 T cells after COVID-19. TCRdb re-analysed the PCR reads in MiXCR, keeping a single row per CDR3 protein. The profile covers 9,900 or so distinct CDR3 sequences, with 30% to 35% appearing a single time and approximately 14% taken by the ten largest. The antigens of these receptors remain unknown. The material was CD4+ T cells from blood, cultured in vitro, obtained after SARS-CoV-2 vaccination. All receptors derive from a human donor who had recovered from COVID-19. CDR3s include the opening cysteine and the closing phenylalanine or tryptophan. A D gene is named only where the DNA matches it firmly. Part of the rows lack a size; the others show once, few, many or a class for expanded clones.

clone_size j_call d_call v_call cdr3_aa cdr3_nt
NA TRBJ1-2 NA TRBV14 CASSPGFNYGYTF TGTGCCAGCAGCCCCGGGTTTAACTATGGCTACACCTTC
few TRBJ1-1 NA TRBV25-1 CASSGRGGLMNTEAFF TGTGCCAGCAGTGGCCGGGGGGGGCTCATGAACACTGAAGCTTTCTTT
few TRBJ1-2 NA TRBV20-1 CSARQAYNYGYTF TGCAGTGCGAGACAGGCGTACAACTATGGCTACACCTTC
NA TRBJ1-2 NA TRBV4-1 CASSQNAGVYGYTF TGCGCCAGCAGCCAAAACGCGGGGGTTTATGGCTACACCTTC
NA TRBJ2-2 TRBD1 TRBV5-6 CASSVATGGGTGELFF TGTGCCAGCAGCGTGGCCACAGGGGGAGGCACCGGGGAGCTGTTTTTT
few TRBJ2-1 NA TRBV20-1 CSASPLGRSTYNEQFF TGCAGTGCTAGTCCCTTAGGCAGGAGTACCTACAATGAGCAGTTCTTC
few TRBJ2-7 NA TRBV6-2/TRBV6-3 CASSYSVGSYEQYF TGTGCCAGCAGTTACTCGGTGGGCTCCTACGAGCAGTACTTC
few TRBJ1-1 TRBD1 TRBV5-6 CASSLGTAIMNTEAFF TGTGCCAGCAGCCTGGGGACAGCGATTATGAACACTGAAGCTTTCTTT
NA TRBJ2-1 NA TRBV28 CASSLDSSSYNEQFF TGTGCCAGCAGTTTGGACAGCAGCTCCTACAATGAGCAGTTCTTC
NA TRBJ2-7 TRBD2 TRBV7-8 CASLKPTSRSGEQYF TGTGCCAGCCTAAAACCGACTAGCAGGAGCGGCGAGCAGTACTTC
NA TRBJ2-1 TRBD1 TRBV27 CASSPQRQGQFF TGTGCCAGCAGTCCCCAACGACAGGGTCAGTTCTTC
few TRBJ2-7 TRBD1 TRBV28 CASSGLPGQTYEQYF TGTGCCAGCAGTGGGCTACCGGGACAGACCTACGAGCAGTACTTC
NA TRBJ2-1 NA TRBV20-1 CSARGRSGPRNEQFF TGCAGTGCTAGAGGGCGGAGCGGACCCCGGAATGAGCAGTTCTTC
NA TRBJ1-6 TRBD1 TRBV11-2 CASSSGTGASYNSPLHF TGTGCCAGCAGCTCCGGTACAGGGGCTTCCTATAATTCACCCCTCCACTTT
NA TRBJ1-2 TRBD1 TRBV24-1 CATSDRTGGGYGYTF TGTGCCACCAGTGACAGAACAGGGGGCGGCTATGGCTACACCTTC
few TRBJ2-5 TRBD2 TRBV20-1 CSAAGLAGDLRETQYF TGCAGTGCTGCGGGACTAGCGGGAGATTTACGGGAGACCCAGTACTTC
few TRBJ2-3 TRBD1 TRBV4-1 CASSQGGTEKLATQYF TGCGCCAGCAGCCAAGGTGGGACAGAAAAGCTTGCTACGCAGTATTTT
NA TRBJ2-1 NA TRBV12-5 CASGQENEQFF TGTGCTAGTGGTCAAGAAAATGAGCAGTTCTTC
NA TRBJ2-3 NA TRBV20-1 CSAYPRTGTDTQYF TGCAGTGCTTATCCGCGGACAGGCACAGATACGCAGTATTTT
large TRBJ2-3 TRBD2 TRBV27 CASSLGLAGYTQYF TGTGCCAGCAGCTTGGGACTAGCGGGGTACACGCAGTATTTT
NA TRBJ2-4 TRBD2 TRBV27 CASSPDPFTPGGLAKNIQYF TGTGCCAGCAGCCCCGACCCGTTCACACCCGGGGGGTTAGCCAAAAACATTCAGTACTTC
NA TRBJ2-7 NA TRBV7-2 CASSLETVPSYEQYF TGTGCCAGCAGCTTAGAGACAGTACCATCCTACGAGCAGTACTTC
few TRBJ1-2 NA TRBV23-1 CASSQSPVVLSCGYTF TGCGCCAGCAGTCAATCCCCTGTCGTCCTGAGCTGTGGCTACACCTTC
few TRBJ1-5 TRBD1 TRBV27 CASSPGGSNQPQHF TGTGCCAGCAGCCCAGGGGGCAGCAATCAGCCCCAGCATTTT
few TRBJ2-3 NA TRBV7-3 CASGPSTDTQYF TGTGCCAGCGGACCTAGCACAGATACGCAGTATTTT
NA TRBJ2-5 TRBD2 TRBV7-9 CASSLTSGRWETQYF TGTGCCAGCAGCTTAACTAGCGGGAGATGGGAGACCCAGTACTTC
NA TRBJ1-1 NA TRBV28 CASGTSPRSLAFF TGTGCCAGCGGAACGTCCCCCAGGTCGCTAGCTTTCTTT
once TRBJ2-1 TRBD2 TRBV29-1 CSVELIAGVTNEQFF TGCAGCGTTGAACTTATAGCGGGAGTAACAAATGAGCAGTTCTTC
NA TRBJ1-6 TRBD1 TRBV28 CASRRDGTANSPLHF TGTGCCAGCAGGCGGGACGGGACAGCTAATTCACCCCTCCACTTT
NA TRBJ1-5 NA TRBV20-1 CSARDQSPGQPQHF TGCAGTGCTAGAGATCAGTCTCCCGGACAGCCCCAGCATTTT
few TRBJ2-7 TRBD1 TRBV7-2 CASSPWGDRELEQYF TGTGCCAGCAGCCCTTGGGGGGACAGGGAATTGGAGCAGTACTTC
NA TRBJ2-1 TRBD2 TRBV29-1 CSVELDGGYNEQFF TGCAGCGTTGAATTGGACGGGGGGTACAATGAGCAGTTCTTC
NA TRBJ1-2 NA TRBV19 CASREYTTGVFYGYTF TGTGCCAGTAGGGAGTACACGACAGGCGTCTTCTATGGCTACACCTTC
few TRBJ1-1 NA TRBV6-1 CASDTQGWDTEAFF TGTGCCAGCGATACCCAGGGGTGGGACACTGAAGCTTTCTTT
NA TRBJ1-5 NA TRBV18 CASSPTWVNQPQHF TGTGCCAGCTCACCAACATGGGTCAATCAGCCCCAGCATTTT
few TRBJ2-5 NA TRBV4-1 CASSHNLGKETQYF TGCGCCAGCAGCCATAATCTAGGGAAAGAGACCCAGTACTTC
NA TRBJ1-5 TRBD1 TRBV2 CASSGQGARQPQHF TGTGCCAGCAGTGGTCAGGGGGCGAGACAGCCCCAGCATTTT
few TRBJ1-2 TRBD1 TRBV10-3 CAISERGTGGGYTF TGTGCCATCAGTGAGAGGGGGACAGGAGGAGGCTACACCTTC
NA TRBJ1-6 NA TRBV9 CASNKGGNSPLHF TGTGCCAGCAATAAGGGTGGTAATTCACCCCTCCACTTT
NA TRBJ2-7 TRBD2 TRBV5-1 CASSHRAGGYEQYF TGCGCCAGCAGCCATAGAGCGGGAGGTTACGAGCAGTACTTC
NA TRBJ1-5 NA TRBV20-1 CSATLRAGGPGDTQHF TGCAGTGCTACCCTGCGGGCGGGAGGGCCAGGTGATACGCAGCATTTT
NA TRBJ2-4 NA TRBV2 CASSFRTAKNIQYF TGTGCCAGCAGTTTCCGGACAGCCAAAAACATTCAGTACTTC
few TRBJ1-2 TRBD1 TRBV6-1 CASSLRDRGPYGYGYTF TGTGCCAGCAGCCTTCGGGACAGGGGGCCGTATGGCTATGGCTACACCTTC
few TRBJ2-1 NA TRBV7-9 CASSLELGGQGQFF TGTGCCAGCAGCTTAGAACTTGGGGGGCAAGGGCAGTTCTTC
few TRBJ1-2 TRBD1 TRBV7-2 CASSLGGTDYGYTF TGTGCCAGCAGCTTAGGGGGGACAGACTATGGCTACACCTTC
few TRBJ2-7 NA TRBV29-1 CSASFYGNEQYF TGCAGCGCTTCCTTCTACGGGAACGAGCAGTACTTC
few TRBJ1-1 NA TRBV11-3 CASSSIVEAEAFF TGTGCCAGCAGCTCCATAGTAGAGGCTGAAGCTTTCTTT
few TRBJ1-5 TRBD1 TRBV6-1 CASSRTGGAGNQPQHF TGTGCCAGCAGCCGAACAGGGGGCGCGGGGAATCAGCCCCAGCATTTT
NA TRBJ2-5 NA TRBV29-1 CSAERVGETQYF TGCAGCGCCGAGAGGGTAGGAGAGACCCAGTACTTC
NA TRBJ1-3 NA TRBV28 CASSTRLGAPGYTIYF TGTGCCAGCAGTACCCGACTTGGAGCCCCCGGGTACACCATATATTTT
NA TRBJ2-1 TRBD2 TRBV7-6 CASSLGPRGSSYNEQFF TGTGCCAGCAGCTTAGGACCGCGCGGGAGCTCCTACAATGAGCAGTTCTTC
NA TRBJ1-2 NA TRBV7-8 CASSLKGLGGYTF TGTGCCAGCAGCTTAAAAGGGCTTGGTGGCTACACCTTC
NA TRBJ2-1 NA TRBV20-1 CSASNAGSYIGNEQFF TGCAGTGCTAGTAACGCGGGATCTTACATCGGGAATGAGCAGTTCTTC
medium-sized TRBJ1-3 TRBD1 TRBV7-9 CASSLALGQSFVGNTIYF TGTGCCAGCAGCTTAGCGCTGGGACAGTCGTTTGTTGGAAACACCATATATTTT
few TRBJ2-2 NA TRBV7-6 CATRDQTTGELFF TGTGCCACACGGGACCAAACGACCGGGGAGCTGTTTTTT
NA TRBJ2-2 NA TRBV20-1 CSAKVELATGELFF TGCAGTGCTAAAGTCGAGTTGGCTACCGGGGAGCTGTTTTTT
NA TRBJ2-7 NA TRBV7-2 CASSLAGYDYEQYF TGTGCCAGCAGCTTAGCAGGGTACGACTACGAGCAGTACTTC
NA TRBJ2-2 NA TRBV7-8 CASSLTNTGELFF TGTGCCAGCAGCTTAACGAACACCGGGGAGCTGTTTTTT
medium-sized TRBJ2-1 NA TRBV7-2 CASSLVGRVGEQFF TGTGCCAGCAGCTTAGTTGGGCGGGTCGGTGAGCAGTTCTTC
NA TRBJ2-1 NA TRBV6-5 CASSSRAVYNEQFF TGTGCCAGCAGTTCGAGGGCGGTCTACAATGAGCAGTTCTTC